This TCR beta chain was recorded in a study of blood T cell repertoires in COVID-19. Background on the study: Collection of acute and convalescent COVID-19 samples took place in the United States, Italy and Spain.

Sequencing was performed with immunoSEQ multiplex PCR; in TCRdb, only in-frame clones are kept and a portion is missing. The profile shows 150,000 to 200,000 clones, 80% to 85% of them singletons. Donors in Cohort 3 who had recovered were those with two negative PCRs, healthcare professional clearance, or resolution of their symptoms. With 2 bases removed from V and 2 bases from J, the gap between germline ends came to 9 bases. Germline CDR1 and CDR2: MNHNY and SVGAGI (reference sequence). CDR3 length equals 14 residues. The material sequenced was PBMCs or T cells enriched from blood (not recorded which). The chain employs TRBV6-6 and TRBJ2-5; D perhaps matches TRBD2 (5 bases). This TCR was recovered from a woman aged 45-65 years who had recovered from COVID-19. CDR3 in DNA: TGTGCCAGCAGTTACGCCGGGGTGCAAGAGACCCAGTACTTC. Its protein is CASSYAGVQETQYF.